What follows is one T cell receptor beta chain and its context. What it recognizes is unknown. The CDR3 has 13 residues. The germline CDR1 and CDR2 sequences are SGDLS and YYNGEE. Trimming left V 5 bases short and J 1 base short, with 9 bases between. The data stem from a study of cytomegalovirus exposure and HLA in healthy donors. In the study overall: HLA-typed donors were the source of around 87 million unique TCRs, which an early data release held. Findings and caveats of the study: Further analysis, carried out later, found HLA-associated TCR beta chains more clonally expanded than equally common other chains. Data from an earlier analysis indicated that most TCR beta V segments were productive either about 87% or about 30% of the time.

PCR involved 60 Vbeta and 13 Jbeta primers. Assay used: immunoSEQ multiplex PCR; TCRdb lists only in-frame clones, some missing. The data hold over 150,000 clones, with about 80% observed a single time. Material: PBMCs. This clonotype was sampled from a man younger than 40 in good health and CMV-seropositive. V gene TRBV9 combines with J gene TRBJ2-5; D might be TRBD2 (6 bases). The CDR3 spells CASSAGSQETQYF. CDR3 coding DNA: TGTGCCAGCAGTGCGGGGTCCCAAGAGACCCAGTACTTC.